Listed below are T cell receptor beta chains from one sample, sequenced in a study of shared clonotypes between healthy human individuals. The table came from immunoSEQ multiplex PCR; TCRdb's copy has only in-frame clones and leaves some out. The table includes some 2,100,000 clones, approximately 94% detected once. The sample comprised naive CD8+ T cells from PBMCs. These receptors came from a young man in good health. Some clones in this sample may be carry-over from other donors' samples. The CDR3 runs from the conserved cysteine through the conserved F or W. The D gene is left open where the match is weak. Some rows mark clone size as missing; the rest say once, few, many or name a class of expanded clone.

V	D	J	size	CDR3	DNA
TRBV4-1	NA	TRBJ1-2	NA	CASSPGRTYNYGYTF	TGCGCCAGCAGTCCGGGAAGGACTTATAACTATGGCTACACCTTC
TRBV9	NA	TRBJ2-1	NA	CASTQGGGWANEQFF	TGTGCCAGCACCCAAGGGGGAGGGTGGGCCAATGAGCAGTTCTTC
TRBV28	TRBD2	TRBJ2-1	NA	CASSLIREREDEQFF	TGTGCCAGCAGTTTAATTAGGGAGCGGGAGGATGAGCAGTTCTTC
TRBV27	NA	TRBJ2-3	NA	CASSLSAPWDTQYF	TGTGCCAGCAGTTTATCGGCGCCATGGGATACGCAGTATTTT
TRBV4-1	NA	TRBJ1-5	NA	CASSWQGSNQPQHF	TGCGCCAGCAGCTGGCAAGGTAGCAATCAGCCCCAGCATTTT
TRBV11-2	TRBD2	TRBJ2-5	NA	CASSLEASGSFLTQYF	TGTGCCAGCAGCTTAGAAGCCAGCGGGAGTTTCTTGACCCAGTACTTC
TRBV5-1	NA	TRBJ1-2	NA	CASSLEGTDHGYTF	TGCGCCAGCAGCTTGGAAGGGACGGACCATGGCTACACCTTC
TRBV7-9	TRBD1	TRBJ2-2	NA	CASSPRRGQGLAGELFF	TGTGCCAGCAGCCCCCGGCGGGGACAGGGGTTAGCCGGGGAGCTGTTTTTT
TRBV14	TRBD2	TRBJ2-1	NA	CASSRGLAGAYNEQFF	TGTGCCAGCAGCCGGGGACTAGCGGGAGCCTACAATGAGCAGTTCTTC
TRBV2	TRBD2	TRBJ2-3	NA	CASRRLAGRVTDTQYF	TGTGCCAGTAGGAGACTAGCGGGAAGGGTCACAGATACGCAGTATTTT
TRBV14	NA	TRBJ2-3	NA	CASSQGGGTDTQYF	TGTGCCAGCAGCCAAGGGGGCGGCACAGATACGCAGTATTTT
TRBV2	NA	TRBJ2-1	NA	CASSEPRQRDNEQFF	TGTGCCAGCAGTGAACCGAGACAGCGCGACAATGAGCAGTTCTTC
TRBV19	TRBD1	TRBJ1-2	NA	CASSYWTGGGYGYTF	TGTGCCAGTAGTTACTGGACAGGGGGCGGCTATGGCTACACCTTC
TRBV6-6	NA	TRBJ1-1	NA	CASSYQAGYAFF	TGTGCCAGCAGTTACCAGGCAGGGTATGCTTTCTTT
TRBV27	TRBD1	TRBJ1-4	NA	CASSWGTGAGEKLFF	TGTGCCAGCAGTTGGGGGACAGGGGCTGGTGAAAAACTGTTTTTT
TRBV21-1	NA	TRBJ2-3	NA	CASSRTSGSADTQYF	TGTGCCAGCAGCAGAACTAGCGGGAGCGCAGATACGCAGTATTTT
TRBV2	TRBD1	TRBJ1-1	few	CASSEGTGGSEAFF	TGTGCCAGCAGTGAAGGGACAGGGGGCTCTGAAGCTTTCTTT
TRBV5-1	TRBD2	TRBJ2-1	NA	CASSFGGNYVAGGYNEQFF	TGCGCCAGCAGCTTCGGCGGCAACTATGTAGCGGGAGGCTACAATGAGCAGTTCTTC
TRBV4-1	NA	TRBJ1-1	NA	CASSQVPLRLNTEAFF	TGCGCCAGCAGCCAAGTTCCCCTCAGACTGAACACTGAAGCTTTCTTT
TRBV9	NA	TRBJ2-2	NA	CASSPGSGTGELFF	TGTGCCAGCAGCCCTGGATCAGGCACCGGGGAGCTGTTTTTT
TRBV21-1	NA	TRBJ2-1	NA	CASSNSRPGLAGPRYNEQFF	TGTGCCAGCAGCAATAGTCGGCCAGGACTAGCGGGTCCAAGATACAATGAGCAGTTCTTC
TRBV11-1	TRBD2	TRBJ2-1	once	CASSLAGTSVYNEQFF	TGTGCCAGCAGCTTAGCGGGGACTAGCGTATACAATGAGCAGTTCTTC
TRBV27	NA	TRBJ2-5	NA	CASRALWPTETQYF	TGTGCCAGCAGGGCCCTGTGGCCTACAGAGACCCAGTACTTC
TRBV7-6	TRBD2	TRBJ2-5	once	CASSPTGGARAGQETQYF	TGTGCCAGCAGCCCAACGGGGGGGGCGCGAGCGGGACAAGAGACCCAGTACTTC
TRBV7-9	NA	TRBJ2-4	once	CASSLVGLAKNIQYF	TGTGCCAGCAGCTTAGTAGGTTTAGCCAAAAACATTCAGTACTTC
TRBV7-9	NA	TRBJ2-5	NA	CASSPREGLETQYF	TGTGCCAGCAGCCCCCGCGAGGGTTTGGAGACCCAGTACTTC
TRBV9	NA	TRBJ2-2	few	CASSPAPRELFF	TGTGCCAGCAGCCCCGCCCCAAGGGAGCTGTTTTTT
TRBV5-1	NA	TRBJ2-7	NA	CASSLEGTYEQYF	TGCGCCAGCAGCTTGGAAGGGACCTACGAGCAGTACTTC
TRBV4-3	TRBD1	TRBJ1-4	NA	CASSHPTAGGGKLFF	TGCGCCAGCAGCCACCCCACGGCAGGGGGCGGAAAACTGTTTTTT
TRBV7-9	NA	TRBJ2-1	NA	CASSPGHSSYNEQFF	TGTGCCAGCAGCCCCGGTCATAGCTCCTACAATGAGCAGTTCTTC
TRBV7-6	NA	TRBJ2-1	NA	CASSPKNGYNEQFF	TGTGCCAGCAGCCCTAAAAACGGGTACAATGAGCAGTTCTTC
TRBV4-3	NA	TRBJ2-1	NA	CASSQGSRSYNEQFF	TGCGCCAGCAGCCAGGGGTCGCGCTCCTACAATGAGCAGTTCTTC
TRBV30	NA	TRBJ2-7	NA	CAWSAPGESYEQYF	TGTGCCTGGAGTGCGCCGGGAGAAAGCTACGAGCAGTACTTC
TRBV7-3	NA	TRBJ2-3	once	CASSLRGTSTDTQYF	TGTGCCAGCAGCTTACGCGGTACGAGCACAGATACGCAGTATTTT
TRBV7-3	TRBD1	TRBJ2-3	once	CASSKRGQSTDTQYF	TGTGCCAGCAGCAAAAGGGGACAGAGCACAGATACGCAGTATTTT
TRBV27	NA	TRBJ2-7	NA	CASSPDYSAEQYF	TGTGCCAGCAGTCCGGACTATAGCGCCGAGCAGTACTTC
TRBV19	NA	TRBJ2-7	NA	CASSVAEKYEQYF	TGTGCCAGTAGTGTAGCGGAAAAGTACGAGCAGTACTTC
TRBV28	NA	TRBJ2-7	NA	CASSFGRNYEQYF	TGTGCCAGCAGTTTTGGGCGGAACTACGAGCAGTACTTC
TRBV4-2	TRBD2	TRBJ2-3	once	CASSQGRGTDTQYF	TGTGCCAGCAGCCAGGGGAGGGGCACAGATACGCAGTATTTT
TRBV6-1	NA	TRBJ1-5	NA	CASSDPPGYYQPQHF	TGTGCCAGCAGTGATCCCCCAGGGTACTATCAGCCCCAGCATTTT
TRBV19	TRBD1	TRBJ1-5	NA	CASSMKDRGYSNQPQHF	TGTGCCAGTAGTATGAAGGACAGGGGTTATAGCAATCAGCCCCAGCATTTT
TRBV6-1	NA	TRBJ2-7	NA	CASSEADLAFSYEQYF	TGTGCCAGCAGTGAAGCGGATTTAGCGTTCTCCTACGAGCAGTACTTC
TRBV6-5	TRBD2	TRBJ2-5	NA	CASSLVTSRQETQYF	TGTGCCAGCAGCCTCGTGACTAGCAGGCAAGAGACCCAGTACTTC
TRBV28	NA	TRBJ2-3	NA	CATHMASDRTDTQYF	TGTGCCACCCATATGGCCAGTGACCGCACAGATACGCAGTATTTT
TRBV7-2	NA	TRBJ2-1	NA	CASSSREGATNEQFF	TGTGCCAGCAGCTCCCGGGAGGGGGCCACCAATGAGCAGTTCTTC
TRBV6-1	TRBD1	TRBJ2-2	once	CASSGPTGGNTGELFF	TGTGCCAGCAGTGGCCCGACAGGGGGGAACACCGGGGAGCTGTTTTTT
TRBV5-1	NA	TRBJ1-3	NA	CASSPDLSGNTIYF	TGCGCCAGCAGCCCGGACCTGTCTGGAAACACCATATATTTT
TRBV7-9	NA	TRBJ2-2	NA	CASSPGQLNTGELFF	TGTGCCAGCAGCCCTGGACAGCTGAACACCGGGGAGCTGTTTTTT
TRBV13	NA	TRBJ2-5	NA	CASSLKRREGGETQYF	TGTGCCAGCAGCTTAAAACGGAGGGAGGGGGGAGAGACCCAGTACTTC
TRBV15	NA	TRBJ2-3	NA	CATSSQTRDTQYF	TGTGCCACCAGCAGTCAGACTAGAGATACGCAGTATTTT
TRBV27	NA	TRBJ2-3	NA	CASLSADTQYF	TGTGCCAGCTTAAGCGCAGATACGCAGTATTTT
TRBV28	NA	TRBJ1-5	NA	CASRVLGNQPQHF	TGTGCCAGCAGGGTTCTGGGCAATCAGCCCCAGCATTTT